This TCR beta chain was recovered during a study of cytomegalovirus exposure and HLA in healthy donors. Study-level points and caveats: Because they were indistinguishable, some V segments, including TRBV6-2 and TRBV6-3, were excluded. Common viral pathogens seemed to be connected with several of the most significant clusters, according to a later analysis. Cytomegalovirus status was reportedly diagnosed by the classifier with high specificity and sensitivity. Association of a missense DCLRE1C variant with TCR beta V- and J-gene trimming was reported in a later analysis.

Details on this clone: Antigen specificity is unknown.

V lost 6 bases and J lost 4; bases outside the gene matches: 5. Germline lookup yields CDR1 SNHLY and CDR2 FYNNEI. The CDR3 covers 15 residues. 13 Jbeta primers and 60 Vbeta primers were used for the PCR. Assay used: immunoSEQ multiplex PCR; TCRdb lists only in-frame clones, some missing. The sample shows approximately 150,000 clones, about 74% of them seen only once. The genes are TRBV2 and TRBJ1-6, with 8 bases that match TRBD1. Specimen: PBMCs. This TCR was sampled from a male donor in good health and CMV-seronegative. CDR3 residues: CASRTGTGYNSPLHF. The CDR3 DNA sequence: TGTGCCAGCAGGACCGGGACAGGATATAATTCACCCCTCCACTTT.